One and the same sample provided the 22 T cell receptor beta chains below, sequenced in a study of HIV-infected patients and healthy controls. Alpha and beta constant-region primers primed reverse transcription of about 500 ng RNA. Each of the alpha and beta chains got its own library through chain-specific third strand synthesis with indices. TCRdb reprocessed the 5' RACE reads with MiXCR, giving one entry per CDR3 protein. The repertoire holds around 18,000 distinct CDR3 sequences, with roughly a tenth as singletons. No cell fractionation was done, so the repertoire covers all unsorted peripheral blood T cells. Sequencing was carried out using blood. Receptor source: an adult in good health.

As DNA, the CDR3 is TGCAGCTGGAAGACAGGGAGCAACACAGATACGCAGTATTTT. Its protein is CSWKTGSNTDTQYF. V usage is TRBV29-1 and J usage is TRBJ2-3, with TRBD1 identical over 7 bases. This CDR3 spans 14 amino acids. The junction had 10 bases not matched to a gene; V was cut back by 8 bases and J by 2 bases. Germline-derived CDR1 and CDR2 are SQVTM and ANQGSEA.

There are many counts of this clonotype. The V call is TRBV28, the J call TRBJ2-1; 7 bases match TRBD2. J lost 14 bases, V lost 5 bases, and 12 bases had no gene match. Germline CDR1 is MDHEN and CDR2 is SYDVKM. The CDR3 extends over 13 amino acids. The CDR3 protein is CASSPHGSREKFF. Written as DNA, the CDR3 is TGTGCCAGCAGTCCCCATGGGTCGCGGGAGAAGTTCTTC.

A few counts support this clonotype. This may be a read error: a much more frequent sequence differs by one nucleotide. This sequence joins TRBV18 and TRBJ2-3, with a possible D match to TRBD1 (6 bases). CDR3 length equals 13 residues. CDR1 is KGHSH and CDR2 is LQKENI in the germline V gene. This CDR3 reads CVSSPGGTDTQYF. CDR3 sequence (DNA): TGTGTCAGCTCACCAGGGGGCACAGATACGCAGTATTTT.

Many counts were recorded for this clonotype. The V gene is TRBV6-5, the J gene TRBJ2-5, with D perhaps given as TRBD1 or TRBD2 (5 bases each). V was pared by 8 bases and J by 4 bases, with 14 bases between. Per the germline V gene, CDR1 is MNHEY and CDR2 is SVGAGI. The CDR3 contains 13 residues. In DNA, the CDR3 is TGTGCCAGCCGAAGAACGGGGACAGAGACCCAGTACTTC. Amino acids: CASRRTGTETQYF.

V is TRBV20-1 and J is TRBJ2-3; D remains unclear. This CDR3 contains 14 residues. From germline, CDR1 is DFQATT and CDR2 SNEGSKA (reference sequence). V was trimmed by 7 bases and J by 0 bases, leaving 14 bases between them. In nucleotides, the CDR3 is TGCAGTGGGGAACCGGAACGAAGCACAGATACGCAGTATTTT. Translated: CSGEPERSTDTQYF.

This clonotype was seen ten or more times. V is TRBV30 and J is TRBJ2-7; no clear D. Germline values: CDR1 GTSNPN, CDR2 SVGIG (reference sequence). Deletions cut 4 bases from V and 2 bases from J, with 12 bases between. The CDR3 length is 13 residues. CDR3: CAWTSSEPYEQYF. The CDR3 nucleotides read TGTGCCTGGACATCCAGTGAGCCCTACGAGCAGTACTTC.

This clonotype has more than one count but fewer than ten. This rearrangement joins TRBV12-3 or TRBV12-4 to TRBJ2-5, with no clear D. V shed 3 bases and J shed 2 bases, with 10 bases lying between them. The CDR3 is 14 amino acids. CDR3 protein: CASSFGARQETQYF. In DNA form, the CDR3 reads TGTGCCAGCAGTTTCGGAGCTCGGCAAGAGACCCAGTACTTC.

By proportion, this clonotype is medium-sized. The chain links TRBV27 to TRBJ1-5; unclear D gene. Germline CDR1 reads MNHEY; CDR2 reads SMNVEV (reference sequence). Deletions cut 0 bases from V and 3 bases from J, with 12 bases between. The CDR3 runs 16 residues. Here the CDR3 reads CASSLSGERPNQPQHF. For the CDR3, the DNA is TGTGCCAGCAGTTTATCCGGGGAGCGGCCCAATCAGCCCCAGCATTTT.

The sample holds many counts of this clonotype. The rearrangement joins TRBV6-6 to TRBJ2-1; the D gene is possibly TRBD2 (5 bases). The CDR3 has 16 amino acids. Germline loops: CDR1 MNHNY, CDR2 SVGAGI (reference sequence). V lost 0 bases, J lost 5 bases, and 14 bases lay in between. The CDR3, as DNA: TGTGCCAGCAGTTACTCTCGGCTAGCTCCGAACAATGAGCAGTTCTTC. Its protein product is CASSYSRLAPNNEQFF.

This clonotype was detected many times. The DNA of the CDR3 is TGTGCCAGCAGCCCTCTAGGGACAGCGAACACCGGGGAGCTGTTTTTT. Translating it yields CASSPLGTANTGELFF. The chain links TRBV3-1 to TRBJ2-2; 7 nucleotides agree with TRBD1. V dropped 4 bases and J dropped 0; count of bases not matched to a gene: 5. Looked up from germline, CDR1 is LGHDT and CDR2 is YNNKEL (reference sequence). The CDR3 has 16 amino acids.

This clonotype has ten or more counts. The chain couples TRBV5-4 to TRBJ2-1; 8 bases align to TRBD1. The germline V gene has CDR1 SGHNT and CDR2 YYREEE (reference sequence). V trimming: 1 base; J trimming: 7 bases; junction bases outside the gene matches: 7. The CDR3 is made up of 15 amino acids. CDR3 coding DNA: TGTGCCAGCAGCTTGTGGAGGACAGGGCTAAATGAGCAGTTCTTC. It encodes CASSLWRTGLNEQFF.

This clonotype was counted many times. V gene TRBV7-2 combines with J gene TRBJ2-1; 10 nucleotides line up with TRBD2. Germline-derived CDR1 and CDR2 are SGHTA and FQGNSA. The CDR3 length is 16 residues. With 0 bases clipped from V and 7 bases from J, the junction kept 6 bases outside the gene matches. The CDR3 loop is CASSLAASGSRNEQFF. For the CDR3, the DNA is TGTGCCAGCAGCTTAGCCGCTAGCGGGAGTAGGAATGAGCAGTTCTTC.

This clonotype came up many times. This sequence joins TRBV20-1 and TRBJ2-6, with D tentatively TRBD1 (6 bases). V was trimmed by 6 bases and J by 2 bases, leaving 11 bases between them. In germline, CDR1 is DFQATT, CDR2 SNEGSKA (reference sequence). This CDR3 region has 14 residues. CDR3 in amino acids: CSAVTGAGANVLTF. CDR3 DNA sequence: TGCAGTGCCGTGACAGGTGCTGGGGCCAACGTCCTGACTTTC.

There are a few counts of this clonotype. The chain employs TRBV4-3 and TRBJ2-2; D gene unclear. V was shortened by 4 bases and J by 4 bases, with 19 bases between the two germline ends. The CDR3 is 17 residues long. Germline-derived CDR1 and CDR2 are LGHNA and YSLEER. CDR3 amino acids: CASSLSPTDMTTGELFF. The CDR3 bases are TGCGCCAGCAGCCTCTCTCCCACTGACATGACCACCGGGGAGCTGTTTTTT.

This clonotype was seen at least ten times. The chain employs TRBV27 and TRBJ2-3; D possibly corresponds to TRBD2 (5 bases). The V end was cut by 2 bases, the J end by 3 bases, with 6 bases between. This CDR3 comprises 13 residues. Germline V gene data show CDR1 as MNHEY and CDR2 as SMNVEV (reference sequence). The CDR3 region is CASSLERTDTQYF. CDR3 sequence (DNA): TGTGCCAGCAGTTTAGAGCGGACAGATACGCAGTATTTT.

This clonotype was picked up a small number of times. V is TRBV12-3 or TRBV12-4 and J is TRBJ1-3; D gene uncertain. The CDR3 extends over 14 amino acids. Trimming left V 1 base short and J 3 bases short, with 7 bases between. CDR3 nucleotides: TGTGCCAGCAGTTTAGGAGGGAGTGGAAACACCATATATTTT. This gives the protein CASSLGGSGNTIYF.

This clonotype is labeled as medium-sized (0.01 to 0.1%). This chain connects TRBV2 to TRBJ2-7, with 9 bases identical to TRBD2. The trim removed 5 bases at V and 3 bases at J, leaving 5 bases unmatched. CDR1 SNHLY and CDR2 FYNNEI come from the germline V gene. The CDR3 is 14 residues long. CDR3 nucleotide sequence: TGTGCCAGCAGTCCGGGACTAGCCTTCTACGAGCAGTACTTC. As protein: CASSPGLAFYEQYF.

Relative to its sample, this clonotype is medium-sized. The CDR3 region is CASSQDWRLAGNEQFF. The CDR3 nucleotides are TGCGCCAGCAGCCAAGACTGGCGATTAGCGGGCAATGAGCAGTTCTTC. The chain couples TRBV4-1 to TRBJ2-1; 7 bases map to TRBD2. The germline V gene has CDR1 MGHRA and CDR2 YSYEKL. Trimming cost V 0 bases and J 6 bases; bases outside gene matches: 8. The CDR3 totals 16 residues.

This clonotype has ten or more counts. The CDR3 is CARKRVRPVSQSRNTIYF. The CDR3 coding sequence is TGTGCCAGGAAACGGGTTAGGCCGGTATCACAGTCGAGAAACACCATATATTTT. The J gene is TRBJ1-3, the V gene TRBV7-9; D unclear. Per the germline V gene, CDR1 is SEHNR and CDR2 is FQNEAQ (reference sequence). The V end lost 9 bases, the J end lost 5 bases, and 29 bases lay between the germline ends. CDR3 length equals 18 residues.

The chain employs TRBV5-1 and TRBJ2-5, with a weak D call TRBD2 (5 bases). This CDR3 has 15 amino acids. V gave up 2 bases and J gave up 7 bases, with 18 bases separating them. The germline CDR1 and CDR2 sequences are SGHRS and YFSETQ. The CDR3 loop is CASSFVGAAEGTQYF. The DNA for the CDR3 is TGCGCCAGCAGCTTCGTGGGAGCGGCCGAAGGGACCCAGTACTTC.

The chain employs TRBV20-1 and TRBJ2-3, with D possibly matching TRBD2 (6 bases). Germline V CDR1 and CDR2: DFQATT, SNEGSKA (reference sequence). V was clipped by 3 bases and J by 4 bases, with 11 bases between them. The CDR3 is 13 amino acids. The CDR3 protein is CSARRTGADTQYF. CDR3 nucleotide sequence: TGCAGTGCTAGGCGAACGGGGGCAGATACGCAGTATTTT.

This clonotype was counted ten times or more. The CDR3 nucleotides are TGTGCCAGCAGTGAGAGGGCGTACCAAGAGACCCAGTACTTC. Amino acid sequence: CASSERAYQETQYF. The chain joins TRBV2 to TRBJ2-5, with D perhaps TRBD2 (5 bases). CDR3 length: 14 amino acids. Germline assignment: CDR1 SNHLY and CDR2 FYNNEI. V was cut by 3 bases and J by 0 bases, with 8 bases left in between.